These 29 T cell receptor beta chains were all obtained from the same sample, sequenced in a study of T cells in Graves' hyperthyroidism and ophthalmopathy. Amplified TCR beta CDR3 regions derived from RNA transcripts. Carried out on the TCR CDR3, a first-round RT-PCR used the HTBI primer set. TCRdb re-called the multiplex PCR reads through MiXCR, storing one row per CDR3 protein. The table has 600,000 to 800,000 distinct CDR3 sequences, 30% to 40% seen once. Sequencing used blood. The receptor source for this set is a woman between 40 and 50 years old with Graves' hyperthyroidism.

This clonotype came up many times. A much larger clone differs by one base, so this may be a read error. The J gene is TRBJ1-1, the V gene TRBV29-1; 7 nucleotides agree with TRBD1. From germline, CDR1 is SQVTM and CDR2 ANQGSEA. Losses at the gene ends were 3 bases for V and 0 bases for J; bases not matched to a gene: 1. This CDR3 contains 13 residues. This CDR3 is CSVEGQMNTEAFF. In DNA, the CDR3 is TGCAGCGTTGAGGGACAGATGAACACTGAAGCTTTCTTT. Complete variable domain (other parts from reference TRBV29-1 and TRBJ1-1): SAVISQKPSRDICQRGTSLTIQCQVDSQVTMMFWYRQQPGQSLTLIATANQGSEATYESGFVIDKFPISRPNLTFSTLTVSNMSPEDSSIYLCSVEGQMNTEAFFGQGTRLTVV.

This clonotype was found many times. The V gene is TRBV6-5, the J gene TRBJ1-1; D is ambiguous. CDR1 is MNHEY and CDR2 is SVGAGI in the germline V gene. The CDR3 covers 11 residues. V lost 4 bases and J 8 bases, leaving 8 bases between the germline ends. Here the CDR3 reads CASSSRGEAFF. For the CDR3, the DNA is TGTGCCAGCAGTTCCCGAGGGGAAGCTTTCTTT.

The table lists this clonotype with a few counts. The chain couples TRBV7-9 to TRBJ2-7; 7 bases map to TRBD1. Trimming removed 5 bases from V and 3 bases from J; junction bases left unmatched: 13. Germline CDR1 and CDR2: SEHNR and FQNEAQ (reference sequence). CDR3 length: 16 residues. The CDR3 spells CASSKRMRGRFYEQYF. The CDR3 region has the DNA TGTGCCAGCAGCAAAAGAATGAGGGGGCGATTCTACGAGCAGTACTTC.

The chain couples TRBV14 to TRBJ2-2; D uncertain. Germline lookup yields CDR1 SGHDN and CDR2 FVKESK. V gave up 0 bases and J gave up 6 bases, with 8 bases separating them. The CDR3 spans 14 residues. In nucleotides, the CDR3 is TGTGCCAGCAGCCAAGAAGCCAGATCCGGGGAGCTGTTTTTT. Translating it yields CASSQEARSGELFF.

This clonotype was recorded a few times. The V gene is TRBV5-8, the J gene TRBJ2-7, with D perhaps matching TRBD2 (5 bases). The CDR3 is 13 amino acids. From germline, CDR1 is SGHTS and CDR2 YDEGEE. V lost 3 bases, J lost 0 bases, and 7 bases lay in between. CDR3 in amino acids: CASSSGISYEQYF. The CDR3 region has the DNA TGTGCCAGCAGCTCGGGGATCTCCTACGAGCAGTACTTC.

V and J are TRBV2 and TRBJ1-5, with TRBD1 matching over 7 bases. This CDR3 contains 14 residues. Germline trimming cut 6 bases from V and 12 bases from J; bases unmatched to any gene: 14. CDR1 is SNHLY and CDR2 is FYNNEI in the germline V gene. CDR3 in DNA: TGTGCCAGCAGCGAAACGACAGGGTTTGAGCTCCAGCATTTT. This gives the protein CASSETTGFELQHF.

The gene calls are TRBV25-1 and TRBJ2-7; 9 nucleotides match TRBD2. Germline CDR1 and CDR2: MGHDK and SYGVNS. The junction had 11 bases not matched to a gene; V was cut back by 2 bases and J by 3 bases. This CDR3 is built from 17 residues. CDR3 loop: CASSEISTSGLGYEQYF. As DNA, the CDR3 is TGTGCCAGCAGTGAAATCAGCACTAGCGGGCTCGGCTACGAGCAGTACTTC.

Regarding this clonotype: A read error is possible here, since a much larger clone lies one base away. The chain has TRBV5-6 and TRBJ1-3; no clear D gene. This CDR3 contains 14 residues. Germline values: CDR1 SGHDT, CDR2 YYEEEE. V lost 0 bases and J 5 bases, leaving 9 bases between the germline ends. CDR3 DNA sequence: TGTGCCAGCAGCTTGGGTCATTTTCGAAACACCATATATTTT. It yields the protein CASSLGHFRNTIYF.

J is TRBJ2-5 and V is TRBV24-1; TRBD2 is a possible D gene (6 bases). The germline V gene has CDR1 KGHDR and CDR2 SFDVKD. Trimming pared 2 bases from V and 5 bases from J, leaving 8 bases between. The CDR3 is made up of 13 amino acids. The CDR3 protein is CATSDWRAETQYF. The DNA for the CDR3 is TGTGCCACCAGTGATTGGAGGGCGGAGACCCAGTACTTC.

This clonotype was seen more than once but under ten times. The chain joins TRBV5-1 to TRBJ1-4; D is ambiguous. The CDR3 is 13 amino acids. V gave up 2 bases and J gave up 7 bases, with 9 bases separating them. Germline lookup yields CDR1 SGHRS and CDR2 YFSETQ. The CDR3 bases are TGCGCCAGCAGCTTCTGGTCGGGTGAAAAACTGTTTTTT. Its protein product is CASSFWSGEKLFF.

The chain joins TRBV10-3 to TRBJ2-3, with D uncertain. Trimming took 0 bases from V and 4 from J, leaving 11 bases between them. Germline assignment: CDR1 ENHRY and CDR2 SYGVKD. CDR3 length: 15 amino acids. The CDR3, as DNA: TGTGCCATCAGTGAGTCAAGCGCCCGGGCAGATACGCAGTATTTT. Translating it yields CAISESSARADTQYF.

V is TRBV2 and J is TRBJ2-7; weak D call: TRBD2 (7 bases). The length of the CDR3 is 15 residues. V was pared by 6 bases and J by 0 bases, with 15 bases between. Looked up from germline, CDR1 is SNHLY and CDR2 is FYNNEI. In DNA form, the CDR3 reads TGTGCCAGCAGAACAGGCGGGGGACACTCCTACGAGCAGTACTTC. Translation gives CASRTGGGHSYEQYF.

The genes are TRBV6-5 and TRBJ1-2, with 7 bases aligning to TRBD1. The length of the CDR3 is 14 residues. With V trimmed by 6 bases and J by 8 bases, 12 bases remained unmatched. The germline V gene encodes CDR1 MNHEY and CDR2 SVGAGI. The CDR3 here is CASRTLDRRTGYTF. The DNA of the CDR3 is TGTGCCAGCAGGACTCTGGACAGGCGAACAGGCTACACCTTC.

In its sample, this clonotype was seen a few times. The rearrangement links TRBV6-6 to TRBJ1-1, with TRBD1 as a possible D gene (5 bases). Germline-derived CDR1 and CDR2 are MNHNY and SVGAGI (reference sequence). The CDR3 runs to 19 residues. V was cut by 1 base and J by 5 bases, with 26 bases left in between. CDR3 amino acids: CASSYWVEGARPPRTEAFF. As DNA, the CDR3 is TGTGCCAGCAGTTACTGGGTGGAAGGGGCGAGACCCCCCCGGACTGAAGCTTTCTTT.

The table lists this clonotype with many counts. CDR3 nucleotide sequence: TGTGCCAGCAGCCCATGGGACAGTGAAAAACTGTTTTTT. This encodes CASSPWDSEKLFF. V gene TRBV14 combines with J gene TRBJ1-4; the match to TRBD1 covers 7 bases. Germline-derived CDR1 and CDR2 are SGHDN and FVKESK. The CDR3 contains 13 residues. Trimming took 4 bases from V and 7 from J; bases not matched to a gene: 3.

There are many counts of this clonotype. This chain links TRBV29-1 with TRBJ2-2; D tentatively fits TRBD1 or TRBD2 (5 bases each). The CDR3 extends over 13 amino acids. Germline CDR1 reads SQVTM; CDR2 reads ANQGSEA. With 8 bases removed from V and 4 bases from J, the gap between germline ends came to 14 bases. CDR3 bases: TGCAGCCTAAGGGACGGCGGCACCGGGGAGCTGTTTTTT. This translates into CSLRDGGTGELFF.

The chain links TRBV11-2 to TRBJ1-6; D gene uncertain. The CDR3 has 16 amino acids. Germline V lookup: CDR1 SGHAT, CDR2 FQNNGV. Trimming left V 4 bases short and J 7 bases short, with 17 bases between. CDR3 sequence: CASSSMRNRRNSPLHF. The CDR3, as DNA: TGTGCCAGCAGCTCGATGAGAAACAGAAGGAATTCACCCCTCCACTTT.

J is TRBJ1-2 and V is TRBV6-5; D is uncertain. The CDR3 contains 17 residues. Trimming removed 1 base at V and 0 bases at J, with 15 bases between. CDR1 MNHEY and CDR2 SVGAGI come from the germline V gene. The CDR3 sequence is CASSYWRVERSNYGYTF. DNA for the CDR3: TGTGCCAGCAGTTACTGGCGGGTAGAACGCTCTAACTATGGCTACACCTTC.

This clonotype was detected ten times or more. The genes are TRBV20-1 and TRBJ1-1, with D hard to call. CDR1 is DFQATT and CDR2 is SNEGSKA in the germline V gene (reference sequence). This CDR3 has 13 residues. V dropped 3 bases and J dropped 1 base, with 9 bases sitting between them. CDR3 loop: CSASLGGNTEAFF. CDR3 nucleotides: TGCAGTGCTAGTCTGGGAGGGAACACTGAAGCTTTCTTT.

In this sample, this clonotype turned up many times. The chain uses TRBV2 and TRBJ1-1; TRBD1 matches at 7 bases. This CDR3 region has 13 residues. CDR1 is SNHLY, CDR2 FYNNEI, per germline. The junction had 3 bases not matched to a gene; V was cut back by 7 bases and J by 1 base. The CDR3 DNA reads TGTGCCAGCAAGGGACAGCGGAACACTGAAGCTTTCTTT. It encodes CASKGQRNTEAFF. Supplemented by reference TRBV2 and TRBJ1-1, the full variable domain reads EPEVTQTPSHQVTQMGQEVILRCVPISNHLYFYWYRQILGQKVEFLVSFYNNEISEKSEIFDDQFSVERPDGSNFTLKIRSTKLEDSAMYFCASKGQRNTEAFFGQGTRLTVV.

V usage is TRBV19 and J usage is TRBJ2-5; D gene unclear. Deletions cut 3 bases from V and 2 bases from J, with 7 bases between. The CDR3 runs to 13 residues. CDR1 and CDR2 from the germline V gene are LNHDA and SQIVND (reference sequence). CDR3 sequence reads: CASSMLIQETQYF. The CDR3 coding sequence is TGTGCCAGTAGTATGCTAATACAAGAGACCCAGTACTTC.

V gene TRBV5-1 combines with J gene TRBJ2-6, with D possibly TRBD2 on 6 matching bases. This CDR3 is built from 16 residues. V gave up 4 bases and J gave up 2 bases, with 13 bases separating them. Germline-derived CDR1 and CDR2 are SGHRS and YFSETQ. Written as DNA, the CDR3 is TGCGCCAGCAGCCTCCGCCGGGGGACTGGGGCCAACGTCCTGACTTTC. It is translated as CASSLRRGTGANVLTF.

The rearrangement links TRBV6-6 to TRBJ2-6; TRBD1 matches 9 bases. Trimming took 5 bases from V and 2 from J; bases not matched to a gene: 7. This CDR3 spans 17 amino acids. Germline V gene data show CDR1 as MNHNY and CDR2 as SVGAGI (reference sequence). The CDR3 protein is CASSPDRGETGANVLTF. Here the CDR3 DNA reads TGTGCCAGCAGTCCAGACAGGGGGGAAACTGGGGCCAACGTCCTGACTTTC.

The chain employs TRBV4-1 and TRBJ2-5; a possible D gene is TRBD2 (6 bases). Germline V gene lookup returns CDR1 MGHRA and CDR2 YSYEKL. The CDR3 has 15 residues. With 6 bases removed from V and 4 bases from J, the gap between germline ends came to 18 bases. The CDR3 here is CASSRQEGGRETQYF. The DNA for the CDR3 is TGCGCCAGCAGTCGTCAGGAGGGAGGAAGAGAGACCCAGTACTTC.

This CDR3 reads CAISGGGTGELFF. The CDR3 bases are TGTGCCATCAGTGGAGGGGGAACCGGGGAGCTGTTTTTT. This sequence joins TRBV10-3 and TRBJ2-2; D might be TRBD1 (6 bases). Looked up from germline, CDR1 is ENHRY and CDR2 is SYGVKD. Trimming stripped 4 bases from V and 5 bases from J, with 8 bases between. The CDR3 loop spans 13 amino acids.

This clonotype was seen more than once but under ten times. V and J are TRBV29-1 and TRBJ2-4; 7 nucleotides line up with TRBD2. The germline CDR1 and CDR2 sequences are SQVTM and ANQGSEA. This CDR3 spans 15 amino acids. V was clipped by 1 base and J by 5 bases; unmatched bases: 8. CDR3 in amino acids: CSVEGPSGTENIQYF. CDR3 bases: TGCAGCGTTGAAGGTCCCAGCGGGACGGAAAACATTCAGTACTTC.

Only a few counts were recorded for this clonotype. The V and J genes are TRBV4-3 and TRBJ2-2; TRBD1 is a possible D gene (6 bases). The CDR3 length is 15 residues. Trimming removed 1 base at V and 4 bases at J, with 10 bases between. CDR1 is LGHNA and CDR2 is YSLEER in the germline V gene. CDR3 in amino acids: CASSQGQTGTGELFF. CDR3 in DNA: TGCGCCAGCAGCCAAGGCCAGACAGGCACCGGGGAGCTGTTTTTT.

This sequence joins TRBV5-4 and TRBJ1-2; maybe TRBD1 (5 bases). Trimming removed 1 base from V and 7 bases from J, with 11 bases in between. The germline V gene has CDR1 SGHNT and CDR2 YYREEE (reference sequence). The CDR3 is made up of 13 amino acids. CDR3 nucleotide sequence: TGTGCCAGCAGCTTGCTGACAGACTGTGGCTACACCTTC. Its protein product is CASSLLTDCGYTF.

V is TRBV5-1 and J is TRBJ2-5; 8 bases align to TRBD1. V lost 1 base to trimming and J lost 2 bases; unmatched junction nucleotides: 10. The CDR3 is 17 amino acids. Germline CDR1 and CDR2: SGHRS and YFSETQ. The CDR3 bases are TGCGCCAGCAGCTTGACTCCGGACAGGGTTGTACAAGAGACCCAGTACTTC. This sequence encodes CASSLTPDRVVQETQYF.